These T cell receptor beta chains were read from a single sample in a study of regulatory T cells in long-lasting Graves disease. TCRdb itself ran the multiplex PCR reads through MiXCR, one entry per CDR3 protein. The sample has 430,000 or so distinct CDR3 sequences; approximately 22% are singletons. The specimen comprised peripheral blood mononuclear cells (PBMCs), sampled when the disease was refractory, from a patient treated with antithyroid drugs. The receptors were sampled from a female donor with Graves disease. CDR3s include the opening cysteine and the closing phenylalanine or tryptophan. The D gene is left open where the match is weak. A row's size may be missing; if present it is once, few, many or a size class.

v_gene	d_gene	j_gene	abundance	CDR3aa	CDR3nt
TRBV6-1	NA	TRBJ1-1	many	CASGHSMNTEAFF	TGTGCCAGCGGCCACAGCATGAACACTGAAGCTTTCTTT
TRBV28	NA	TRBJ2-7	many	CASSPKANSYEQYF	TGTGCCAGCAGCCCCAAGGCTAACTCCTACGAGCAGTACTTC
TRBV9	NA	TRBJ2-7	many	CASSVGEGSTPLGEQYF	TGTGCCAGCAGCGTAGGTGAAGGGTCGACACCATTAGGGGAGCAGTACTTC
TRBV28	TRBD2	TRBJ2-5	many	CASSFMASGIQETQYF	TGTGCCAGCAGTTTTATGGCTAGCGGGATTCAAGAGACCCAGTACTTC
TRBV28	NA	TRBJ2-7	many	CASSPSLTYEQYF	TGTGCCAGCAGTCCGAGCTTAACCTACGAGCAGTACTTC
TRBV6-1	TRBD1	TRBJ1-4	many	CASIPGQGMSANEKLFF	TGTGCCAGCATCCCGGGACAGGGGATGTCGGCTAATGAAAAACTGTTTTTT
TRBV9	TRBD1	TRBJ2-3	NA	CASTPWTGADTQYF	TGTGCCAGCACCCCCTGGACAGGCGCAGATACGCAGTATTTT
TRBV20-1	TRBD1	TRBJ2-7	NA	CSAPTGGFGEQYF	TGCAGTGCTCCGACAGGGGGGTTTGGCGAGCAGTACTTC
TRBV9	NA	TRBJ1-1	NA	CASSSTFGTEAFF	TGTGCCAGCAGCTCGACTTTTGGCACTGAAGCTTTCTTT
TRBV2	TRBD2	TRBJ2-3	few	CASSGGAGATDTQYF	TGTGCCAGCAGCGGGGGAGCGGGAGCCACAGATACGCAGTATTTT
TRBV20-1	NA	TRBJ1-2	NA	CSTTDYGYTF	TGCAGTACGACAGACTATGGCTACACCTTC
TRBV12-3/TRBV12-4	NA	TRBJ2-5	NA	CASSLTGITEETQYF	TGTGCCAGCAGCTTGACCGGGATCACCGAAGAGACCCAGTACTTC
TRBV7-2	NA	TRBJ2-1	NA	CASSPLVAYEQFF	TGTGCCAGCAGCCCTCTCGTCGCGTATGAGCAGTTCTTC
TRBV4-1	NA	TRBJ1-4	many	CASSGSSNEKLFF	TGCGCCAGCAGCGGGAGTAGTAATGAAAAACTGTTTTTT
TRBV28	NA	TRBJ1-2	many	CASSLAHRGPGYTF	TGTGCCAGCAGTTTAGCCCACCGGGGCCCGGGCTACACCTTC
TRBV25-1	NA	TRBJ2-5	many	CASSEGKGLGEETQYF	TGTGCCAGCAGTGAAGGAAAGGGCTTGGGAGAAGAGACCCAGTACTTC
TRBV12-3/TRBV12-4	TRBD1	TRBJ2-7	many	CASRQTGSDEQYF	TGTGCCAGCAGACAGACAGGGTCGGACGAGCAGTACTTC
TRBV7-9	NA	TRBJ2-2	few	CASSLYRDTTNTGELFF	TGTGCCAGCAGCCTATACCGGGACACTACGAACACCGGGGAGCTGTTTTTT
TRBV20-1	NA	TRBJ1-5	NA	CSASSAPLRPQHF	TGCAGTGCTAGTTCGGCACCCTTAAGGCCCCAGCATTTT
TRBV7-2	NA	TRBJ2-7	once	CASSVGMSGYEQYF	TGTGCCAGCAGCGTCGGGATGAGCGGCTACGAGCAGTACTTC
TRBV2	TRBD1	TRBJ1-1	few	CASRGTGMNTEAFF	TGTGCCAGCAGGGGGACAGGGATGAACACTGAAGCTTTCTTT
TRBV2	NA	TRBJ2-1	few	CASIPESSPNEQFF	TGTGCCAGCATCCCAGAGTCTAGCCCTAATGAGCAGTTCTTC
TRBV6-1	NA	TRBJ2-1	many	CASTLIGAPNNEQFF	TGTGCCAGCACCCTAATCGGGGCACCAAACAATGAGCAGTTCTTC
TRBV5-1	NA	TRBJ1-1	NA	CASSPQQVMNTEAFF	TGCGCCAGCAGCCCCCAACAGGTCATGAACACTGAAGCTTTCTTT
TRBV12-3/TRBV12-4	TRBD2	TRBJ2-2	NA	CASSPVTSAGELFF	TGTGCCAGCAGCCCAGTTACTAGCGCGGGGGAGCTGTTTTTT
TRBV5-4	NA	TRBJ2-7	once	CASSLSEREYF	TGTGCCAGCAGCTTGTCGGAGCGCGAGTACTTC
TRBV28	NA	TRBJ2-7	many	CATDSRGASSYEQYF	TGTGCCACCGATTCCAGGGGGGCGAGCTCCTACGAGCAGTACTTC
TRBV30	TRBD1	TRBJ2-7	NA	CAWRATGGSEQYF	TGTGCCTGGAGGGCTACAGGGGGGAGCGAGCAGTACTTC
TRBV7-9	NA	TRBJ2-2	NA	CASSYTGPGELFF	TGTGCCAGCAGCTATACAGGACCCGGGGAGCTGTTTTTT
TRBV15	NA	TRBJ1-2	NA	CATSREAVNYGYTF	TGTGCCACCAGCAGAGAGGCAGTTAACTATGGCTACACCTTC
TRBV30	TRBD2	TRBJ2-7	NA	CAWSVRGTSVRYEQYF	TGTGCCTGGAGTGTACGAGGGACTAGCGTGAGGTACGAGCAGTACTTC
TRBV2	NA	TRBJ2-1	NA	CASRKEEDEQFF	TGTGCCAGCAGAAAGGAGGAGGATGAGCAGTTCTTC
TRBV20-1	TRBD1	TRBJ1-5	few	CSAWDRGLSQPQHF	TGCAGTGCTTGGGACAGGGGTTTGAGTCAGCCCCAGCATTTT
TRBV20-1	TRBD1	TRBJ2-7	few	CSASDRDDEQYF	TGCAGTGCCTCGGACAGGGACGACGAGCAGTACTTC
TRBV24-1	NA	TRBJ2-1	once	CATSDPGQYNEQFF	TGTGCCACCAGTGATCCGGGCCAATACAATGAGCAGTTCTTC
TRBV28	TRBD2	TRBJ2-7	many	CASKAGGSYEQYF	TGTGCCAGCAAGGCGGGAGGGAGTTACGAGCAGTACTTC
TRBV5-5	NA	TRBJ2-7	NA	CASSFATAPTRYF	TGTGCCAGCAGCTTCGCGACAGCTCCTACTAGGTACTTC
TRBV5-1	TRBD2	TRBJ2-2	many	CASSLPAGEAGELFF	TGCGCCAGCAGCTTGCCAGCGGGAGAGGCCGGGGAGCTGTTTTTT
TRBV6-1	NA	TRBJ1-2	many	CASIGAVDYGYTF	TGTGCCAGCATCGGAGCCGTGGACTATGGCTACACCTTC
TRBV10-3	NA	TRBJ2-5	many	CAISPGQETQYF	TGTGCCATCAGCCCAGGGCAGGAGACCCAGTACTTC
TRBV28	TRBD2	TRBJ2-7	many	CASSLWASGTNYEQYF	TGTGCCAGCAGTTTATGGGCTAGCGGGACGAACTACGAGCAGTACTTC
TRBV28	NA	TRBJ1-3	many	CASRPTGISGNTIYF	TGTGCCAGCAGACCTACAGGCATCTCTGGAAACACCATATATTTT
TRBV28	TRBD2	TRBJ2-1	NA	CASGRRRTSGSYNEQFF	TGTGCCAGCGGACGGCGCCGTACTAGCGGGAGCTACAATGAGCAGTTCTTC
TRBV24-1	NA	TRBJ2-2	NA	CATTPDKGTYTGELFF	TGTGCCACCACTCCCGACAAGGGGACTTACACCGGGGAGCTGTTTTTT
TRBV24-1	NA	TRBJ2-5	many	CATSDQTGLAETQYF	TGTGCCACCAGTGACCAAACGGGCCTAGCGGAGACCCAGTACTTC
TRBV5-1	TRBD2	TRBJ2-1	NA	CASTLGEASGYNEQFF	TGCGCCAGCACCTTAGGGGAGGCTAGCGGCTACAATGAGCAGTTCTTC
TRBV12-3/TRBV12-4	NA	TRBJ2-7	many	CASSYYAYEQYF	TGTGCCAGCAGTTACTATGCCTACGAGCAGTACTTC
TRBV7-3	NA	TRBJ2-7	NA	CASIPALGGGMDYEQYF	TGTGCCAGCATTCCCGCCCTCGGGGGTGGAATGGACTACGAGCAGTACTTC
TRBV19	NA	TRBJ1-2	many	CASTDRMANYGYTF	TGTGCCAGTACGGACCGAATGGCTAACTATGGCTACACCTTC